In its sample, the clone carrying this T cell receptor beta chain was seen once. Its antigen is unidentified. The sample originates from a study of T cells after posttransplantation cyclophosphamide. General study results and limits: After PTCy, TRB diversity resembled that of CNI/methotrexate controls. Later blood repertoires were often dominated by clones from the donor CD8+ memory compartment.

CDR1 MNHEY and CDR2 SVGAGI come from the germline V gene. The CDR3 length is 13 residues. Trimming removed 6 bases from V and 5 bases from J, with 13 bases in between. Using immunoSEQ multiplex PCR, the repertoire was profiled, and TCRdb retains in-frame clones only, with some absent. This sample has 25,000 to 30,000 clones; just over 85% occur once, and the top ten carry around 3.5%. This TCR was recovered from a middle-aged man. The sample comprised PBMCs. The J gene is TRBJ2-5, the V gene TRBV6-5, with D uncertain. CDR3: CASSQRVRETQYF. For the CDR3, the DNA is TGTGCCAGCAGCCAACGGGTGCGGGAGACCCAGTACTTC.